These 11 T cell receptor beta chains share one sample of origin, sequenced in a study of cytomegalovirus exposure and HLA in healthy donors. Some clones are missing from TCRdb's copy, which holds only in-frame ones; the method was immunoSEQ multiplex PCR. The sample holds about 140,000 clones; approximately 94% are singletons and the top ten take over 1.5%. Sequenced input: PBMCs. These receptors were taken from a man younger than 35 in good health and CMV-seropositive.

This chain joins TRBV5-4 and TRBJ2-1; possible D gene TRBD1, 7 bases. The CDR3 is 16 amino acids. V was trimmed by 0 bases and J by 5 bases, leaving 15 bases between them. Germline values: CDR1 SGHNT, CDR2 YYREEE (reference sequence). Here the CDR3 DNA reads TGTGCCAGCAGCTTGGCCCCAGGGGGGAGTGACAATGAGCAGTTCTTC. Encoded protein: CASSLAPGGSDNEQFF.

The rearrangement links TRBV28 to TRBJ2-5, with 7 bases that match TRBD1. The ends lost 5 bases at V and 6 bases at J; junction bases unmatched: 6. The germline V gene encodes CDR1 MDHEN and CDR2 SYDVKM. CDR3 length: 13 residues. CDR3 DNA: TGTGCCAGCAGTACCGACAGGGTGCAGACCCAGTACTTC. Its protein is CASSTDRVQTQYF.

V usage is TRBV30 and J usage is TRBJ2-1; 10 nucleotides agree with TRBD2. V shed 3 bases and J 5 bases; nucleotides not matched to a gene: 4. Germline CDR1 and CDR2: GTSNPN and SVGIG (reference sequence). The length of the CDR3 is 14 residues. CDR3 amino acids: CAWSGLAADNEQFF. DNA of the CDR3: TGTGCCTGGAGCGGACTAGCGGCAGACAATGAGCAGTTCTTC.

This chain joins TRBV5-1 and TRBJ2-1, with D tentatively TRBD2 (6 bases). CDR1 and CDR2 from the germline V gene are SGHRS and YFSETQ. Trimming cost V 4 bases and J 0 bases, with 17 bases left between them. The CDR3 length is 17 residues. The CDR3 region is CASSPQFSGSSYNEQFF. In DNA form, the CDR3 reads TGCGCCAGCAGCCCCCAGTTTAGCGGCAGCTCCTACAATGAGCAGTTCTTC.

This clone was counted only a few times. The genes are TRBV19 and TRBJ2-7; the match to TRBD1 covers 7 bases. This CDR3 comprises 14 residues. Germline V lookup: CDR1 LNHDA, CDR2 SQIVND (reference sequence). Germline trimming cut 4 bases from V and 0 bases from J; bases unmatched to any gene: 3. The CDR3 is CASSTRDSSYEQYF. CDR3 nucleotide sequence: TGTGCCAGTAGTACCCGGGACAGCTCCTACGAGCAGTACTTC.

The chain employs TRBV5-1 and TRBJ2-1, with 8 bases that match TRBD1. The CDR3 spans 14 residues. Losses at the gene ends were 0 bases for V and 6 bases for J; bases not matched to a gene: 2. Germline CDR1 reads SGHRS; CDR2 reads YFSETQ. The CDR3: CASSLGQGSNEQFF. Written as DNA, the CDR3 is TGCGCCAGCAGCTTGGGACAGGGGAGCAATGAGCAGTTCTTC. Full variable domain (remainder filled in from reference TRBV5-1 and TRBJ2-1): KAGVTQTPRYLIKTRGQQVTLSCSPISGHRSVSWYQQTPGQGLQFLFEYFSETQRNKGNFPGRFSGRQFSNSRSEMNVSTLELGDSALYLCASSLGQGSNEQFFGPGTRLTVL.

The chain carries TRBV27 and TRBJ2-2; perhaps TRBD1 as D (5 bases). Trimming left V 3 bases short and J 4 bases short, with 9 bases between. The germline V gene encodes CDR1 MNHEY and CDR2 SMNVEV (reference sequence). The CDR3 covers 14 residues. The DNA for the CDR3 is TGTGCCAGCAGTTTCAGGGTCCTCACCGGGGAGCTGTTTTTT. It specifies CASSFRVLTGELFF.

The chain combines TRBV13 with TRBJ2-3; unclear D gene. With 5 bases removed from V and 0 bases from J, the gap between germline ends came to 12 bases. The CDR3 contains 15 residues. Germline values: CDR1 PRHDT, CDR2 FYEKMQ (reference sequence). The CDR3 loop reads CASSLMASSTDTQYF. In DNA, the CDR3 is TGTGCCAGCAGCCTAATGGCTAGTAGCACAGATACGCAGTATTTT. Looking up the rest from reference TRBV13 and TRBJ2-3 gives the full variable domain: AAGVIQSPRHLIKEKRETATLKCYPIPRHDTVYWYQQGPGQDPQFLISFYEKMQSDKGSIPDRFSAQQFSDYHSELNMSSLELGDSALYFCASSLMASSTDTQYFGPGTRLTVL.

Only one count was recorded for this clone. The CDR3 reads CASSEVEADSPLHF. CDR3 nucleotides: TGTGCCAGCAGTGAAGTGGAGGCGGATTCACCCCTCCACTTT. The chain combines TRBV6-1 with TRBJ1-6; D gene unclear. CDR3 length: 14 amino acids. The germline CDR1 and CDR2 sequences are MNHNS and SASEGT. The V and J ends lost 1 base and 8 bases respectively, with 9 bases between them.

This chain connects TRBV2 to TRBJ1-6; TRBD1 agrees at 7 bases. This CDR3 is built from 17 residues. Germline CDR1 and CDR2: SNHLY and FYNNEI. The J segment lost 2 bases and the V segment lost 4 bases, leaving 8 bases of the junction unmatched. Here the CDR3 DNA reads TGTGCCAGCAGTGGCACAGGGGCGGACGCCTATAATTCACCCCTCCACTTT. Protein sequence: CASSGTGADAYNSPLHF.

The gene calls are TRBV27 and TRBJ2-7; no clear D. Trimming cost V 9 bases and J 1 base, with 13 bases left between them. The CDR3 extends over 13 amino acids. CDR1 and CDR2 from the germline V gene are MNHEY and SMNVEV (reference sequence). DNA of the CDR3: TGTGCCAGTTCCGCGGCTGAGTCCTACGAGCAGTACTTC. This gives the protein CASSAAESYEQYF.